This TCR beta chain comes out of a study of shared clonotypes between healthy human individuals. General study results and limits: Sequencing depth was predicted to influence how clonotypes are shared among donors. Sampling covered nothing but blood. Tissue TCR repertoires likely differ from those found in blood. Several donors held about 4.5% of naive CD4 clonotypes in common.

The V end lost 2 bases, the J end lost 2 bases, and 11 bases lay between the germline ends. This CDR3 is built from 14 residues. Germline loops: CDR1 SGDLS, CDR2 YYNGEE. Data came from immunoSEQ multiplex PCR; TCRdb stores just in-frame clones and leaves some out. The repertoire holds hundreds of thousands of clones, with approximately 79% as singletons. On this clone itself: Its antigen remains unidentified.

The sample consisted of memory CD4+ T cells sorted from blood. Subset defined: CD45RA-negative fraction. This clonotype was obtained from a woman in her 30s in good health. V gene TRBV9 combines with J gene TRBJ2-7; a weak D match, TRBD1 (6 bases). CDR3 in amino acids: CASSVSTGPYEQYF. In DNA form, the CDR3 reads TGTGCCAGCAGCGTGAGTACAGGGCCCTACGAGCAGTACTTC.